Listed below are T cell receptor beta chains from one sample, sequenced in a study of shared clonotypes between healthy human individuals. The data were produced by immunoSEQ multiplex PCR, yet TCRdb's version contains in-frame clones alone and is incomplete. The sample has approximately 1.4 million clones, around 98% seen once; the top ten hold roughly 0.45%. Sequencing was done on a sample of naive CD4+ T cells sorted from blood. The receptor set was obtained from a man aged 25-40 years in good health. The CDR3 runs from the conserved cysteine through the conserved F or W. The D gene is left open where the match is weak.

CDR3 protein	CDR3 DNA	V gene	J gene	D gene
CASSLGPGLGTDTQYF	TGCGCCAGCAGCTTGGGTCCGGGACTCGGAACAGATACGCAGTATTTT	TRBV5-1	TRBJ2-3	.
CASSVGRGAGEQYF	TGTGCCAGCAGCGTCGGCAGGGGGGCGGGCGAGCAGTACTTC	TRBV9	TRBJ2-7	.
CASRPTGRTEAFF	TGCGCCAGCAGACCGACAGGGAGGACTGAAGCTTTCTTT	TRBV10-2	TRBJ1-1	TRBD1
CASSSPQGISNQPQHF	TGTGCCAGCAGTTCCCCACAGGGGATTAGCAATCAGCCCCAGCATTTT	TRBV28	TRBJ1-5	TRBD1
CASSQDVVSGRLGEETQYF	TGTGCCAGCAGCCAAGATGTGGTTAGCGGGAGATTGGGGGAAGAGACCCAGTACTTC	TRBV4-2	TRBJ2-5	TRBD2
CASSLVVKETQYF	TGTGCCAGCAGCTTAGTCGTAAAAGAGACCCAGTACTTC	TRBV11-3	TRBJ2-5	.
CASTERDTDTQYF	TGTGCCAGCACAGAGCGGGACACAGATACGCAGTATTTT	TRBV25-1	TRBJ2-3	TRBD2
CASSDEREMVNEQFF	TGCGCCAGCAGTGACGAGCGGGAGATGGTCAATGAGCAGTTCTTC	TRBV10-2	TRBJ2-1	TRBD2
CASSLDGSTDTQYF	TGTGCCAGCAGCTTAGATGGAAGCACAGATACGCAGTATTTT	TRBV11-2	TRBJ2-3	.
CASSAVVGAGTEAFF	TGTGCCAGCAGCGCCGTCGTGGGCGCCGGGACTGAAGCTTTCTTT	TRBV9	TRBJ1-1	.
CASSSGPGQDGYTF	TGTGCCAGCAGCAGTGGGCCGGGGCAGGATGGCTACACCTTC	TRBV21-1	TRBJ1-2	.
CASSDGGAYANYGYTF	TGTGCCAGCAGTGATGGGGGGGCGTACGCTAACTATGGCTACACCTTC	TRBV6-1	TRBJ1-2	.
CASSGDNEQFF	TGCGCCAGCAGCGGGGACAATGAGCAGTTCTTC	TRBV4-1	TRBJ2-1	.
CASSKRDRESGLAAEQYF	TGTGCCAGCAGCAAAAGGGACAGGGAGTCCGGACTAGCGGCCGAGCAGTACTTC	TRBV21-1	TRBJ2-7	.
CASSELVIADTQYF	TGTGCCAGCAGTGAGCTAGTTATCGCAGATACGCAGTATTTT	TRBV2	TRBJ2-3	.
CASGRDDYEQFF	TGTGCCAGCGGGAGGGATGACTATGAGCAGTTCTTC	TRBV11-3	TRBJ2-1	TRBD2
CASSLGTSGSGGELFF	TGTGCCAGCAGCTTAGGGACTAGCGGGAGTGGCGGGGAGCTGTTTTTT	TRBV7-6	TRBJ2-2	TRBD2
CASSYSRAGFSYEQYF	TGTGCCAGCAGTTACTCGAGGGCAGGGTTCAGTTACGAGCAGTACTTC	TRBV6-5	TRBJ2-7	.
CAWIRGYGYTF	TGTGCCTGGATCAGAGGCTATGGCTACACCTTC	TRBV30	TRBJ1-2	.
CASSHGTSGYEQYF	TGTGCCAGCAGCCACGGGACTAGCGGCTACGAGCAGTACTTC	TRBV5-4	TRBJ2-7	TRBD2
CASSGTGYNEKLFF	TGCGCCAGCAGTGGGACAGGATATAATGAAAAACTGTTTTTT	TRBV10-2	TRBJ1-4	TRBD1
CASSRFGSNQPQHF	TGTGCCAGTAGCCGTTTTGGATCCAATCAGCCCCAGCATTTT	TRBV19	TRBJ1-5	.
CPRQTKINQPQHF	TGTCCGCGGCAGACGAAAATTAATCAGCCCCAGCATTTT	TRBV19	TRBJ1-5	.
CATRTHMNTEAFF	TGTGCCACAAGGACACACATGAACACTGAAGCTTTCTTT	TRBV6-5	TRBJ1-1	.
CASSQKWQDRGFVYGELFF	TGTGCCAGCAGTCAGAAATGGCAGGACAGGGGTTTTGTGTACGGGGAGCTGTTTTTT	TRBV11-2	TRBJ2-2	TRBD1
CASRLTTVLYEQYF	TGTGCCAGCAGGTTGACAACGGTGCTCTACGAGCAGTACTTC	TRBV6-5	TRBJ2-7	.
CARRRYEQYF	TGTGCCAGAAGGAGGTACGAGCAGTACTTC	TRBV6-4	TRBJ2-7	.
CASSSGLAGLTDTQYF	TGTGCCAGCAGTTCGGGACTAGCGGGTCTCACAGATACGCAGTATTTT	TRBV28	TRBJ2-3	TRBD2
CASSLESPGNEQFF	TGTGCCAGCAGTTTGGAGTCGCCCGGTAATGAGCAGTTCTTC	TRBV28	TRBJ2-1	.